Each of the 27 T cell receptor beta chains below was sequenced from the same sample in a study of blood T cell repertoires in COVID-19. The data were produced by immunoSEQ multiplex PCR, yet TCRdb's version contains in-frame clones alone and is incomplete. Seen here are 250,000 or so clones, 75% to 90% observed once, and the top ten hold approximately 4%. Sequencing input: PBMCs or T cells enriched from blood (not recorded which). These TCRs come from a woman aged 30 to 39 with acute COVID-19.

This chain joins TRBV27 and TRBJ2-5, with 9 bases matching TRBD2. CDR1 and CDR2 (germline): MNHEY, SMNVEV (reference sequence). The CDR3 covers 16 residues. V gave up 6 bases and J gave up 2 bases; unmatched junction bases: 10. The chain's CDR3 is CASSPLAGNFQETQYF. The CDR3 DNA reads TGTGCCAGCAGCCCTCTAGCGGGAAACTTTCAAGAGACCCAGTACTTC.

This chain links TRBV10-3 with TRBJ2-7; 10 nucleotides line up with TRBD2. The CDR3 length is 16 residues. The V segment lost 2 bases and the J segment 9 bases; nucleotides outside the gene matches: 13. Germline CDR1 ENHRY, CDR2 SYGVKD. Here the CDR3 reads CAISEGDGAGGPRQYF. Here the CDR3 DNA reads TGTGCCATCAGTGAGGGCGATGGAGCGGGAGGGCCGAGGCAGTACTTC.

The chain carries TRBV27 and TRBJ2-7, with D perhaps matching TRBD2 (6 bases). Between the trimmed V and J ends, which lost 6 bases and 5 bases, there was a span of 23 bases. The germline V gene encodes CDR1 MNHEY and CDR2 SMNVEV (reference sequence). The CDR3 has 16 amino acids. CDR3 loop: CASSLSGGRNVDEQYF. The CDR3 region has the DNA TGTGCCAGCAGCCTGTCGGGTGGGAGGAACGTGGACGAGCAGTACTTC.

V and J are TRBV28 and TRBJ1-1; 11 bases align to TRBD1. There are 14 residues in the CDR3. The junction had 11 bases not matched to a gene; V was cut back by 6 bases and J by 11 bases. Germline V gene lookup returns CDR1 MDHEN and CDR2 SYDVKM. The CDR3 sequence: CASRGPDRGLGAFF. CDR3 DNA sequence: TGTGCCAGCAGGGGGCCGGACAGGGGGCTTGGGGCTTTCTTT. Supplemented by reference TRBV28 and TRBJ1-1, the full variable domain reads DVKVTQSSRYLVKRTGEKVFLECVQDMDHENMFWYRQDPGLGLRLIYFSYDVKMKEKGDIPEGYSVSREKKERFSLILESASTNQTSMYLCASRGPDRGLGAFFGQGTRLTVV.

The rearrangement links TRBV11-2 to TRBJ2-7; 7 positions agree with TRBD1. With 2 bases clipped from V and 6 bases from J, the junction kept 4 bases outside the gene matches. Germline V CDR1 and CDR2: SGHAT, FQNNGV. This CDR3 is 13 amino acids long. The CDR3 sequence is CASSLSRGPEQYF. Written as DNA, the CDR3 is TGTGCCAGCAGCTTAAGTAGGGGGCCCGAGCAGTACTTC.

The genes are TRBV18 and TRBJ2-3; 8 bases fit TRBD1. V lost 1 base to trimming and J lost 4 bases; unmatched junction nucleotides: 1. CDR3 length: 14 amino acids. Per germline, CDR1 KGHSH and CDR2 LQKENI. The CDR3 DNA reads as TGTGCCAGCTCACCACAGACAGGGGCAGATACGCAGTATTTT. As protein: CASSPQTGADTQYF.

The count of this clone is one. V is TRBV4-1 and J is TRBJ1-5; 8 bases agree with TRBD1. V lost 1 base, J lost 5 bases, and 7 bases stayed unmatched. The germline V gene encodes CDR1 MGHRA and CDR2 YSYEKL. The CDR3 loop spans 16 amino acids. CDR3 region: CASSQVLQGGDQPQHF. In DNA, the CDR3 is TGCGCCAGCAGCCAAGTACTACAGGGGGGCGATCAGCCCCAGCATTTT.

The chain recombines TRBV5-1 with TRBJ1-1; 10 bases are shared with TRBD1. Germline CDR1 and CDR2: SGHRS and YFSETQ. CDR3 length equals 15 residues. The trim removed 4 bases at V and 4 bases at J, leaving 7 bases unmatched. CDR3 sequence: CASSPGTGASTEAFF. DNA for the CDR3: TGCGCCAGCAGCCCTGGGACAGGGGCGTCCACTGAAGCTTTCTTT.

This clone was counted between two and nine times. J is TRBJ2-7 and V is TRBV29-1; perhaps TRBD1 as D (5 bases). V was shortened by 6 bases and J by 3 bases, with 9 bases between the two germline ends. The length of the CDR3 is 11 residues. Germline CDR1 SQVTM, CDR2 ANQGSEA. CDR3 amino acids: CSVKGHYEQYF. In DNA, the CDR3 is TGCAGCGTCAAGGGGCACTACGAGCAGTACTTC.

The chain is built from TRBV28 and TRBJ1-5; 7 bases match TRBD1. V gave up 7 bases and J gave up 0 bases; unmatched junction bases: 9. From germline, CDR1 is MDHEN and CDR2 SYDVKM. CDR3 size: 16 residues. The CDR3 DNA reads TGTGCCAGCACCCGGGGACAGATAGTTAGCAATCAGCCCCAGCATTTT. It specifies CASTRGQIVSNQPQHF.

The CDR3 spells CASEPGQGAYNEQFF. Written as DNA, the CDR3 is TGCGCCAGCGAACCGGGGCAGGGGGCCTACAATGAGCAGTTCTTC. This sequence joins TRBV5-1 and TRBJ2-1; 7 bases are a match to TRBD1. This CDR3 has 15 residues. After removal of 7 bases from V and 2 bases from J, the junction contained 9 bases not matched to a gene. Germline V gives CDR1 SGHRS, CDR2 YFSETQ.

The rearrangement joins TRBV11-2 to TRBJ2-3; TRBD1 agrees at 10 bases. The V gene end was trimmed by 5 bases and the J gene end by 6 bases; junction bases not matched to a gene: 5. The CDR3 is 14 amino acids. CDR1 is SGHAT and CDR2 is FQNNGV in the germline V gene. CDR3 amino acids: CASSPPGQGDTQYF. CDR3 nucleotides: TGTGCCAGCAGCCCACCGGGACAGGGGGATACGCAGTATTTT.

CDR3 loop: CASKDSFINEQYF. In DNA, the CDR3 is TGTGCCAGCAAGGACAGTTTTATCAACGAGCAGTACTTC. The rearrangement joins TRBV28 to TRBJ2-7, with a weak D call TRBD1 (6 bases). Trimming cost V 7 bases and J 5 bases, with 15 bases left between them. The CDR3 runs 13 residues. Looked up from germline, CDR1 is MDHEN and CDR2 is SYDVKM.

This clone was seen only once. The chain employs TRBV2 and TRBJ1-1, with TRBD1 matching 8 bases. Germline CDR1 SNHLY, CDR2 FYNNEI. The ends lost 8 bases at V and 1 base at J; junction bases unmatched: 3. The CDR3 consists of 13 residues. CDR3 DNA: TGTGCCAGCGGAGGGACAGGGAACACTGAAGCTTTCTTT. As protein: CASGGTGNTEAFF. Full variable domain (rest looked up from reference TRBV2 and TRBJ1-1): EPEVTQTPSHQVTQMGQEVILRCVPISNHLYFYWYRQILGQKVEFLVSFYNNEISEKSEIFDDQFSVERPDGSNFTLKIRSTKLEDSAMYFCASGGTGNTEAFFGQGTRLTVV.

The chain has TRBV2 and TRBJ2-1; no clear D. The V end was cut by 6 bases, the J end by 7 bases, with 13 bases between. The CDR3 has 13 residues. Germline CDR1 is SNHLY and CDR2 is FYNNEI. The CDR3 sequence: CASSVILSNEQFF. The CDR3 bases are TGTGCCAGCAGCGTAATATTGTCTAATGAGCAGTTCTTC.

The J gene is TRBJ2-5, the V gene TRBV19, with 14 bases that match TRBD2. This CDR3 comprises 15 residues. V lost 3 bases to trimming and J lost 5 bases; unmatched junction nucleotides: 2. Looked up from germline, CDR1 is LNHDA and CDR2 is SQIVND (reference sequence). The CDR3 region is CASSMGLAGVETQYF. CDR3 sequence (DNA): TGTGCCAGTAGTATGGGACTAGCGGGAGTCGAGACCCAGTACTTC.

The chain links TRBV6-5 to TRBJ1-1; maybe TRBD1 (5 bases). Looked up from germline, CDR1 is MNHEY and CDR2 is SVGAGI. Trimming removed 4 bases at V and 0 bases at J, with 12 bases between. CDR3 length: 15 residues. The CDR3 reads CASSSPRAMNTEAFF. CDR3 in DNA: TGTGCCAGCAGTTCCCCCAGGGCTATGAACACTGAAGCTTTCTTT.

The chain links TRBV6-4 to TRBJ1-1; TRBD1 matches at 9 bases. The CDR3 contains 15 residues. Unmatched junction bases numbered 7, after V lost 6 bases and J lost 2 bases. Germline V gene data show CDR1 as MRHNA and CDR2 as SNTAGT. CDR3 loop: CASSTGGAGNTEAFF. For the CDR3, the DNA is TGTGCCAGCAGCACAGGGGGCGCGGGTAACACTGAAGCTTTCTTT.

This chain joins TRBV27 and TRBJ2-3; D remains unclear. This CDR3 has 14 amino acids. Germline V gives CDR1 MNHEY, CDR2 SMNVEV (reference sequence). The germline V and J ends were trimmed by 0 bases and 0 bases, with 4 bases remaining between them. The CDR3 bases are TGTGCCAGCAGTTTATCGAGTAGCACAGATACGCAGTATTTT. Protein: CASSLSSSTDTQYF.

This clone has more than one count but fewer than ten. This CDR3 is CASSTHRGANEKLFF. The CDR3 DNA is TGTGCCAGCAGCACGCACAGGGGGGCTAATGAAAAACTGTTTTTT. The chain links TRBV7-9 to TRBJ1-4; 8 positions agree with TRBD1. Germline trimming cut 5 bases from V and 3 bases from J; bases unmatched to any gene: 5. The CDR3 consists of 15 residues. Germline CDR1 and CDR2: SEHNR and FQNEAQ (reference sequence). Full variable domain (remainder filled in from reference TRBV7-9 and TRBJ1-4): DTGVSQNPRHKITKRGQNVTFRCDPISEHNRLYWYRQTLGQGPEFLTYFQNEAQLEKSRLLSDRFSAERPKGSFSTLEIQRTEQGDSAMYLCASSTHRGANEKLFFGSGTQLSVL.

J is TRBJ1-2 and V is TRBV7-8; D uncertain. Trimming shortened V by 3 bases and J by 1 base, and 12 bases separated the two germline ends. The CDR3 length is 15 residues. From germline, CDR1 is SGHVS and CDR2 FQNEAQ. In DNA, the CDR3 is TGTGCCAGCAGCTTGGAGGAAGCACTTAACTATGGCTACACCTTC. The encoded protein is CASSLEEALNYGYTF.

The chain links TRBV18 to TRBJ2-7; no reliable D call. The CDR3 spans 14 residues. Trimming took 2 bases from V and 1 from J, leaving 9 bases between them. Germline-derived CDR1 and CDR2 are KGHSH and LQKENI. The CDR3: CASSPNPDSYEQYF. Here the CDR3 DNA reads TGTGCCAGCTCACCAAACCCAGATTCCTACGAGCAGTACTTC.

The V call is TRBV6-5, the J call TRBJ2-1; D is perhaps TRBD2 (7 bases). Trimming took off 5 bases at V and 5 bases at J, with 16 bases between the two ends. CDR3 length: 15 amino acids. Germline CDR1 reads MNHEY; CDR2 reads SVGAGI. The CDR3 reads CASSLQGGGDNEQFF. CDR3 DNA: TGTGCCAGCAGTCTCCAAGGGGGAGGGGACAATGAGCAGTTCTTC.

The chain links TRBV5-4 to TRBJ1-1; D perhaps matches TRBD1 (5 bases). The germline gives CDR1 SGHNT, CDR2 YYREEE (reference sequence). Trimming cost V 4 bases and J 3 bases, with 16 bases left between them. The CDR3 length is 15 residues. CDR3 nucleotide sequence: TGTGCCAGCAGCCCGGGGGGGAGGGGACACACTGAAGCTTTCTTT. It is translated as CASSPGGRGHTEAFF.

The V call is TRBV19, the J call TRBJ1-4; the match to TRBD1 covers 9 bases. Germline V CDR1 and CDR2: LNHDA, SQIVND (reference sequence). The J segment lost 0 bases and the V segment lost 1 base, leaving 6 bases of the junction unmatched. The CDR3 runs 18 residues. The CDR3 DNA reads TGTGCCAGTAGTATAGCGACGGGACAGGGCACAACTAATGAAAAACTGTTTTTT. It translates to CASSIATGQGTTNEKLFF.

The V call is TRBV28, the J call TRBJ1-5; D is ambiguous. Germline-derived CDR1 and CDR2 are MDHEN and SYDVKM. V lost 7 bases to trimming and J lost 4 bases, with 14 bases between them. The CDR3 spans 14 residues. CDR3 sequence: CASTLDGINQPQHF. CDR3 DNA sequence: TGTGCCAGCACTCTAGACGGGATAAATCAGCCCCAGCATTTT.

The CDR3 protein is CASSSGQANTNEKLFF. CDR3 in DNA: TGTGCCAGCAGCTCGGGACAGGCAAATACTAATGAAAAACTGTTTTTT. The V and J genes are TRBV7-9 and TRBJ1-4, with TRBD1 matching over 8 bases. The CDR3 extends over 16 amino acids. Trimming cost V 4 bases and J 2 bases; bases outside gene matches: 6. Germline lookup yields CDR1 SEHNR and CDR2 FQNEAQ (reference sequence).